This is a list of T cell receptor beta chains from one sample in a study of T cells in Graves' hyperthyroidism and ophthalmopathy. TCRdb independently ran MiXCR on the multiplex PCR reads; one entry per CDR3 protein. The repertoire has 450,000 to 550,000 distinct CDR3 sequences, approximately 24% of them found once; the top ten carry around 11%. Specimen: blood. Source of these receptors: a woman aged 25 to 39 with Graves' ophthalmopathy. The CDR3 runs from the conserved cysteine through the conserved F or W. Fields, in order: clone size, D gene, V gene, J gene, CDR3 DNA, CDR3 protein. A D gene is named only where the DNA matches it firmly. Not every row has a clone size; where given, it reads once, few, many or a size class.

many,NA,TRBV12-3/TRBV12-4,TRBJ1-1,TGTGCCAGCACCTCCCTCGGGGGAGGGAAGTCCGATGGTGAAGCTTTCTTT,CASTSLGGGKSDGEAFF
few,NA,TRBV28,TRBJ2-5,TGTGCCAGCAGTTTGCATACAGGGCGGGAGACCCAGTACTTC,CASSLHTGRETQYF
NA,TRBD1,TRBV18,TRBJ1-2,TGTGCCAGCTCACCCCTAACAGGGGGAAGCTATGGCTACACCTTC,CASSPLTGGSYGYTF
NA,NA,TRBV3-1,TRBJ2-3,TGTGCCAGCAGCCAAGATGCTAGCACCGATACGCAGTATTTT,CASSQDASTDTQYF
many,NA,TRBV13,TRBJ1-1,TGTGCCAGCAGCTTAACGAATTCGGGGAGCACTGAAGCTTTCTTT,CASSLTNSGSTEAFF
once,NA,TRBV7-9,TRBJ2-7,TGTGCCAGCAGCGTAGGACCGTTCTACGAGCAGTACTTC,CASSVGPFYEQYF
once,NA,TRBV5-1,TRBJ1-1,TGCGCCAGCAGCCCAGTGACACCCCGAGGCACTGAAGCTTTCTTT,CASSPVTPRGTEAFF
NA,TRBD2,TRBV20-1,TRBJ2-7,TGCAGTGCTAGAGAGGTAATAAGCGGGGCGTCCTACGAGCAGTACTTC,CSAREVISGASYEQYF
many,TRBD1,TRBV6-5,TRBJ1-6,TGTGCCAGCAGTTACGGAGGGGGGACAGATAATTCACCCCTCCACTTT,CASSYGGGTDNSPLHF
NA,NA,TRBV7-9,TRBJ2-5,TGTGCCAGCAGCGTACCCAGGGAGTTGGAGACCCAGTACTTC,CASSVPRELETQYF
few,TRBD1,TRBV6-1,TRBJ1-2,TGTGCCAGCACAAATTACAGGGGCCTTAACTATGGCTACACCTTC,CASTNYRGLNYGYTF
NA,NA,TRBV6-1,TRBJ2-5,TGTGCCAGCAGGAACCGTATTTCTACGGGAGAGACCCAGTACTTC,CASRNRISTGETQYF
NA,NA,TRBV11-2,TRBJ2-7,TGTGCCAGCAGCCGAGGGGGAGGAGGGCCCTACGAGCAGTACTTC,CASSRGGGGPYEQYF
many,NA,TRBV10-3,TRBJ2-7,TGTGCCATCAGTGATTTCGACAGAATTTACGAGCAGTACTTC,CAISDFDRIYEQYF
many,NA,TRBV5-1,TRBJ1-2,TGCGCCAGCAGAATGGGTTTGGATGGCTACACCTTC,CASRMGLDGYTF
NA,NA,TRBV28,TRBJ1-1,TGTGCCAGCAGTTTTGCGGGGGCAGGTAACACTGAAGCTTTCTTT,CASSFAGAGNTEAFF
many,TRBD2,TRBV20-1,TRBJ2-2,TGCAGTGCTCCTTCTAGCGGGGGGACGAACGGGGAGCTGTTTTTT,CSAPSSGGTNGELFF
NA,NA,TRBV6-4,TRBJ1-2,TGTGCCAGCAGCTCTTCCCGCGGGACCCTGGGGGGCTACACCTTC,CASSSSRGTLGGYTF
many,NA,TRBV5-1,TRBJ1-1,TGCGCCAGCAGCCCGGGAATGATGATTGAAGCTTTCTTT,CASSPGMMIEAFF
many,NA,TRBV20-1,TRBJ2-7,TGCAGTGCGAGCCGCTACGAGCAGTACTTC,CSASRYEQYF
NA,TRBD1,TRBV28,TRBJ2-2,TGTGCCAGCAGTTTAACCGGGACAGGAGACACCGGGGAGCTGTTTTTT,CASSLTGTGDTGELFF
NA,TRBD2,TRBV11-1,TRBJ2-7,TGTGCCAGCAGCTTGCGGGAGCGTTACGAGCAGTACTTC,CASSLRERYEQYF
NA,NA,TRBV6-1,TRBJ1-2,TGTGCCAGCCTCCCCGGACAGCTTCATTCTAACTATGGCTACACCTTC,CASLPGQLHSNYGYTF
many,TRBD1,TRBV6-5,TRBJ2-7,TGTGCCAGCAGTTTCTACGGACAGGGGCGGACCGAGCAGTACTTC,CASSFYGQGRTEQYF
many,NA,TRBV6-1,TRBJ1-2,TGTGCCAGCCTCCTGTCCGACTATGGCTACACCTTC,CASLLSDYGYTF
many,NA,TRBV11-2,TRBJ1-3,TGTGCCAGCAGTAAAGCAGCGGGAGCCGGCGGGGGAAACACCATATATTTT,CASSKAAGAGGGNTIYF
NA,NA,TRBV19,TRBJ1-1,TGTGCCAGTAGTACCCAGGGGTTGAACACTGAAGCTTGCTTT,CASSTQGLNTEACF
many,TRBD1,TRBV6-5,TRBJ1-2,TGTGCCAGCAGAACAGGGGATCACGGCTACACCTTC,CASRTGDHGYTF
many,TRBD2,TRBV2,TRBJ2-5,TGTGCCAGCAGAAGACTAGCTCGAGAGACCCAGTACTTC,CASRRLARETQYF
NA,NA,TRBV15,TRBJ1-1,TGTGCCACCAGCAATAGACAGTCCCCCCTTTCCACGAACACTGAAGCTTTCTTT,CATSNRQSPLSTNTEAFF
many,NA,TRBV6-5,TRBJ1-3,TGTGCCAGCAGCTCGGGCCTATCGGCAAACACCATATATTTT,CASSSGLSANTIYF
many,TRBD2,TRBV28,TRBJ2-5,TGTGCCAGCAGTTCCCAGGGCGCTAGCGGGGGGGTAAGAGAGACCCAGTACTTC,CASSSQGASGGVRETQYF
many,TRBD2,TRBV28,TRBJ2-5,TGTGCCAGCATGAGGGCTAGCGGAAAAGAGACCCAGTACTTC,CASMRASGKETQYF
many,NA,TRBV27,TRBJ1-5,TGTGCCAGCAGTTTCCTGACAGATTTGGGGTATGGTCAGCCCCAGCATTTT,CASSFLTDLGYGQPQHF
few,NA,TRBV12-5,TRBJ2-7,TGTGCTAGTGGTTTGGTTACAGGGATAATCTACGAGCAGTACTTC,CASGLVTGIIYEQYF
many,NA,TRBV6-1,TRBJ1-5,TGTGCCAGCAGTACGACGGACAGTGGAACACAGCCCCAGCATTTT,CASSTTDSGTQPQHF
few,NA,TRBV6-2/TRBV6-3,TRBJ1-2,TGTGCCAGCAGTTATTCAGCCCGGAACTATGGCTACACCTTC,CASSYSARNYGYTF